Detailed here is one T cell receptor beta chain. Its target is unknown. This CDR3 comprises 15 residues. Per the germline V gene, CDR1 is SEHNR and CDR2 is FQNEAQ (reference sequence). J gave up 5 bases and V 5 bases, and 10 bases lay outside the gene matches. These data are taken from a study of shared clonotypes between healthy human individuals. Study outcomes and limitations: The naive CD4 repertoires of a few donors were compared, and roughly 5.1% of clonotypes were shared. How much donors shared clonotypes was expected to be affected by sequencing depth.

Naive CD8 populations comprised CD45RO-negative cells positively selected for CCR7, excluding terminally differentiated effector memory CD45RA+ cells. This table comes from immunoSEQ multiplex PCR, and its TCRdb copy is limited to in-frame clones, with some not included. The sample includes around 2.1 million clones, approximately 94% seen only once; the top ten take about 1.5%. The specimen sequenced was naive CD8+ T cells from PBMCs. The TCR sequence derives from a man between 18 and 29 years old in good health. Some clones in this sample may be carry-over from other donors' samples. The genes are TRBV7-9 and TRBJ2-5; 8 bases are a match to TRBD1. The CDR3 loop is CASSGRQGRKETQYF. CDR3 in DNA: TGTGCCAGCAGCGGACGACAGGGGAGGAAGGAGACCCAGTACTTC.